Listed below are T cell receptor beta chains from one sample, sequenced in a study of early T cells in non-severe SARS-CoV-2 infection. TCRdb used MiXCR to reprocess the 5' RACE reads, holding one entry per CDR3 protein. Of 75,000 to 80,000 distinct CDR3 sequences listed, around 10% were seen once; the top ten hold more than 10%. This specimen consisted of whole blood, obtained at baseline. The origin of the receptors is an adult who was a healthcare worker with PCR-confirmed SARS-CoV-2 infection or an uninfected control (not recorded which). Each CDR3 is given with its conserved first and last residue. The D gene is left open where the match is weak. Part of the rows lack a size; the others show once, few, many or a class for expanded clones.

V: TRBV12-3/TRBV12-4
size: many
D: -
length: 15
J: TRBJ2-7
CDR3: CASSFHRLSSYEQYF
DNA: TGTGCCAGCAGTTTCCACCGGCTTAGCTCCTACGAGCAGTACTTC

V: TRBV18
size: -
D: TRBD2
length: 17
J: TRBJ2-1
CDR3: CASSPALGSGGYNEQFF
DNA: TGTGCCAGCTCACCGGCTTTGGGTAGCGGGGGATACAATGAGCAGTTCTTC

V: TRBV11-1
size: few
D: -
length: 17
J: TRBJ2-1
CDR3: CASSPGDTGSSYNEQFF
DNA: TGTGCCAGCAGCCCCGGGGATACAGGGAGCTCCTACAATGAGCAGTTCTTC

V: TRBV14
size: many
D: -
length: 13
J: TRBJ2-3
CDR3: CASSQVGTDTQYF
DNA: TGTGCCAGCAGCCAAGTTGGAACAGATACGCAGTATTTT

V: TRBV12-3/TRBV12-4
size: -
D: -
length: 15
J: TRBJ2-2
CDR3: CASSLNHVNTGELFF
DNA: TGTGCCAGCAGTTTAAATCACGTGAACACCGGGGAGCTGTTTTTT

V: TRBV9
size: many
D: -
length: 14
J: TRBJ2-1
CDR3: CASSVGGPTEEQFF
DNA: TGTGCCAGCAGCGTAGGAGGGCCGACCGAAGAGCAGTTCTTC

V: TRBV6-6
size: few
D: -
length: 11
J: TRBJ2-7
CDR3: CAIASPDEQYF
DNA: TGTGCCATTGCGTCCCCGGACGAGCAGTACTTC

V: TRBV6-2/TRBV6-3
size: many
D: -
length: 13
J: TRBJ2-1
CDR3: CASSLGLYNEQFF
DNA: TGTGCCAGCAGTCTAGGACTTTACAATGAGCAGTTCTTC

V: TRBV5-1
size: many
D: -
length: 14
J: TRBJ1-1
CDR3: CASSPSGMNTEAFF
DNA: TGCGCCAGCAGCCCATCCGGAATGAACACTGAAGCTTTCTTT

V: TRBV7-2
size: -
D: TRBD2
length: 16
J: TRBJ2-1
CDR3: CASSLVAGGMYNEQFF
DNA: TGTGCCAGCAGCTTAGTAGCGGGGGGCATGTACAATGAGCAGTTCTTC

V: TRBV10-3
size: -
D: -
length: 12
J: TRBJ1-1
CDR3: CAISGPNTEAFF
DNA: TGTGCCATCAGTGGTCCGAACACTGAAGCTTTCTTT

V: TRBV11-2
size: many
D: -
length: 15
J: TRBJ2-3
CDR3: CASSPPVPFTDTQYF
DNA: TGTGCCAGCAGCCCCCCCGTCCCTTTCACAGATACGCAGTATTTT

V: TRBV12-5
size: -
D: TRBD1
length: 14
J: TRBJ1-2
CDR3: CASSPPRDSYGYTF
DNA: TGTGCTAGCTCTCCGCCCCGGGACAGCTATGGCTACACCTTC

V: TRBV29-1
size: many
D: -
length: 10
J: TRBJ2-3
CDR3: CSAAGDTQYF
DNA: TGCAGCGCCGCGGGGGATACGCAGTATTTT

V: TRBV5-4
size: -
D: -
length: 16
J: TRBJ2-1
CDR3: CASSFSASLLYNEQFF
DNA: TGTGCCAGCAGCTTCTCCGCTAGCCTCCTCTACAATGAGCAGTTCTTC

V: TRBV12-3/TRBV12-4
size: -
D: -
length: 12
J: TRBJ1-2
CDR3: CASSLWLEGYTF
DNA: TGTGCCAGCAGTTTGTGGTTGGAGGGCTACACCTTC

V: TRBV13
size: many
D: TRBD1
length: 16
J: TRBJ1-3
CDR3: CASSLLQGSSGNTIYF
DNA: TGTGCCAGCAGCTTACTACAGGGGTCGTCTGGAAACACCATATATTTT

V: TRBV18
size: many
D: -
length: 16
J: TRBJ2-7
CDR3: CASSPRSVERSYEQYF
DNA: TGTGCCAGCTCACCACGCTCGGTAGAGAGGTCCTACGAGCAGTACTTC

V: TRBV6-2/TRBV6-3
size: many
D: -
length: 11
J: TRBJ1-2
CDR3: CASSWGYGYTF
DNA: TGTGCCAGCAGTTGGGGCTATGGCTACACCTTC

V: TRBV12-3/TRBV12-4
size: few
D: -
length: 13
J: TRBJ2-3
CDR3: CASRGSSTDTQYF
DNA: TGTGCCAGCAGGGGGTCTAGCACAGATACGCAGTATTTT

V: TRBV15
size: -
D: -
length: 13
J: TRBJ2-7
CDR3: CATSRDGARITYF
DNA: TGTGCCACCAGCAGAGATGGGGCACGGATAACGTACTTC

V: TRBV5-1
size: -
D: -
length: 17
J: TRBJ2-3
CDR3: CASSLNRQGFGTDTQYF
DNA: TGCGCCAGCAGCTTGAATCGTCAGGGCTTTGGCACAGATACGCAGTATTTT

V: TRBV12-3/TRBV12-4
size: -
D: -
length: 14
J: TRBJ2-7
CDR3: CASSHLRGGYEQYF
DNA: TGTGCCAGCAGCCATTTGAGAGGGGGCTACGAGCAGTACTTC

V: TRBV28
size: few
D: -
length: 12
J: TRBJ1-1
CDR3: CASSFRMIEAFF
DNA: TGTGCCAGCAGTTTCAGGATGATTGAAGCTTTCTTT

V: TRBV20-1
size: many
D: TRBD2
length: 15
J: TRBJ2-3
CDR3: CSAGSGGFSTDTQYF
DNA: TGCAGTGCTGGTAGCGGGGGGTTCTCCACAGATACGCAGTATTTT

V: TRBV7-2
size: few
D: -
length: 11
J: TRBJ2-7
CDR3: CASSLSGEQYF
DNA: TGTGCCAGCAGCTTATCCGGGGAGCAGTACTTC

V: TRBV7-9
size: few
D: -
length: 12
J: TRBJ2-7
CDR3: CASSLEAYEQYF
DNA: TGTGCCAGCAGCTTAGAGGCCTACGAGCAGTACTTC

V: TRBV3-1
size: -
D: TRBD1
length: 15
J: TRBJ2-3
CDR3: CASSARTGRTDTQYF
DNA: TGTGCCAGCAGCGCCCGGACAGGGAGGACAGATACGCAGTATTTT

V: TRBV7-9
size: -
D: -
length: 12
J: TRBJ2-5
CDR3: CASSLAVSQVDF
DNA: TGTGCCAGCAGCTTAGCCGTATCCCAGGTTGACTTC

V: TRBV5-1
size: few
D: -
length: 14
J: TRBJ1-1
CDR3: CASSFTGKDTEAFF
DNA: TGCGCCAGCAGCTTTACAGGGAAGGACACTGAAGCTTTCTTT

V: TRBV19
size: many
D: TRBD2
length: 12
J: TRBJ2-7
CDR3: CASSSGGYEQYF
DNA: TGTGCCAGTTCGTCGGGGGGCTACGAGCAGTACTTC

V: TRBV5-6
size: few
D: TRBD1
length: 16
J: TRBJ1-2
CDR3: CASSLRTGQAVYGYTF
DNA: TGTGCCAGCAGCCTTAGGACGGGACAGGCAGTCTATGGCTACACCTTC

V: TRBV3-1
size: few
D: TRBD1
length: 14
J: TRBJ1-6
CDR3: CASSQDRAGSPLHF
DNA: TGTGCCAGCAGCCAGGACAGGGCCGGGTCACCCCTCCACTTT

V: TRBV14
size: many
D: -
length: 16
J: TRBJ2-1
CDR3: CASSRGWDGSYNEQFF
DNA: TGTGCCAGCAGCCGGGGTTGGGACGGGAGCTACAATGAGCAGTTCTTC

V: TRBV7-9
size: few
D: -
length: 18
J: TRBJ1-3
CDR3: CASSPIPGQTISGNTIYF
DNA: TGTGCCAGCAGCCCGATCCCCGGACAGACAATCTCTGGAAACACCATATATTTT

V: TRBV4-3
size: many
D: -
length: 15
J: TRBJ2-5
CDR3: CASSQDLTGRETQYF
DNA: TGCGCCAGCAGCCAAGATCTAACAGGGAGAGAGACCCAGTACTTC

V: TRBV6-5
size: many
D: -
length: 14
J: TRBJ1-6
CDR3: CASSYQGRNSPLHF
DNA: TGTGCCAGCAGTTATCAGGGACGGAATTCACCCCTCCACTTT

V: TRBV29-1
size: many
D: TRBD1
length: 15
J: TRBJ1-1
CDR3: CSVETGVTSNTEAFF
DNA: TGCAGCGTTGAAACAGGGGTCACCTCGAACACTGAAGCTTTCTTT

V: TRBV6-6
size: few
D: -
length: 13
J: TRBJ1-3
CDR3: CASTLAPGNTIYF
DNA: TGTGCCAGCACTTTAGCCCCGGGAAACACCATATATTTT

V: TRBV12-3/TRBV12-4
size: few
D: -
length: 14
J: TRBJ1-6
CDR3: CASSFDRRNSPLHF
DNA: TGTGCCAGCAGTTTTGACCGTAGGAATTCACCCCTCCACTTT

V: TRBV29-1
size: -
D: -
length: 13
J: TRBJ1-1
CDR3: CSVEGGRWTEAFF
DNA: TGCAGCGTTGAAGGAGGAAGGTGGACTGAAGCTTTCTTT

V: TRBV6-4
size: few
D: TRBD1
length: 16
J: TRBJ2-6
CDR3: CASSVGDSSGANVLTF
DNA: TGTGCCAGCAGTGTGGGGGACAGCTCTGGGGCCAACGTCCTGACTTTC

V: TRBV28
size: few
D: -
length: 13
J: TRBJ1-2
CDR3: CASSWTANYGYTF
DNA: TGTGCCAGCAGTTGGACCGCTAACTATGGCTACACCTTC

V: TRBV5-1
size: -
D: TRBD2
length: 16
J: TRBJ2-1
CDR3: CASSLAILAGSNEQFF
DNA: TGCGCCAGCAGCTTGGCGATACTAGCGGGGAGCAATGAGCAGTTCTTC

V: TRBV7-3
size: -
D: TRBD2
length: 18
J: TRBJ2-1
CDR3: CASSLLAGGPTIRNEQFF
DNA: TGTGCCAGCAGCTTACTAGCGGGGGGCCCAACCATACGCAATGAGCAGTTCTTC

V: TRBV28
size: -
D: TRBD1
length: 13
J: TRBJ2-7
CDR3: CASGDRGPHEQYF
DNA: TGTGCCAGCGGGGACAGGGGGCCCCACGAGCAGTACTTC

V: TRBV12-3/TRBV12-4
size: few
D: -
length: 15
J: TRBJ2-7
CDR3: CASSSLAGTAYEQYF
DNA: TGTGCCAGCAGTTCATTGGCAGGGACGGCCTACGAGCAGTACTTC

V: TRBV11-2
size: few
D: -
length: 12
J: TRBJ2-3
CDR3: CASSFLYDTQYF
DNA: TGTGCCAGCAGCTTTTTGTATGATACGCAGTATTTT